This TCR beta chain was obtained from a study of beta chain features in type 1 diabetes. General observations from the study: Within each of all four CD4+ subsets, Type 1 diabetes patients had TCRB CDR3s that were moderately but significantly shorter. Type 1 diabetes patients had VDJ junctions that carried fewer insertions and more deletions.

Blood was drawn once from each donor into heparinised tubes. The draws averaged about 120 mL. Using CD45RO/CCR7/CD25/CD127/CD95/CD27, CD4+ naive, central memory, regulatory and stem cell-like memory cells were sorted. Purity (above 95%) was reached by all sorted populations. The sample holds a few counts of this clone. Antigen specificity is unknown. The CDR3 totals 11 residues. The germline V gene has CDR1 DFQATT and CDR2 SNEGSKA (reference sequence). The isolated RNA, all of it, was reverse transcribed, so expressed TCRB transcripts were what got sequenced. Sequencing used immunoSEQ multiplex PCR; TCRdb keeps in-frame clones, though not all of them. Among some 110,000 clones listed, 15% to 20% were seen once.

This clonotype was sampled from a man aged 25 to 40 with type 1 diabetes. Material: central memory CD4+ T cells from blood. The V gene is TRBV20-1, the J gene TRBJ2-5; D may be TRBD1 (6 bases). DNA of the CDR3: TGCAGCGTACAGGGCCAAGAGACCCAGTACTTC. Its protein is CSVQGQETQYF.